This entry lists 5 T cell receptor beta chains sequenced from one sample in a study of blood T cell repertoires in COVID-19. Sequenced by immunoSEQ multiplex PCR; TCRdb stores in-frame clones only, minus some. The table has 150,000 or so clones, about 83% seen once. The sequenced sample consisted of PBMCs or T cells enriched from blood (not recorded which). The receptors derive from a woman aged 45-59 years who had been exposed to COVID-19.

This rearrangement joins TRBV6-1 to TRBJ1-4; D remains ambiguous. Germline V lookup: CDR1 MNHNS, CDR2 SASEGT. The CDR3 is 16 residues long. Deletions cut 0 bases from V and 1 base from J, with 9 bases between. The CDR3 DNA follows: TGTGCCAGCAGTGAAGCGTCGAGGCTAACTAATGAAAAACTGTTTTTT. Translating gives CASSEASRLTNEKLFF.

The CDR3 spells CASSLRRGRNQPQHF. The CDR3 nucleotides read TGTGCCAGCAGCCTAAGGAGGGGGCGGAATCAGCCCCAGCATTTT. J is TRBJ1-5 and V is TRBV11-2; 7 bases are shared with TRBD1. CDR1 is SGHAT and CDR2 is FQNNGV in the germline V gene. V lost 5 bases, J lost 4 bases, and 8 bases stayed unmatched. The CDR3 consists of 15 residues. Full variable domain (missing parts from reference TRBV11-2 and TRBJ1-5): EAGVAQSPRYKIIEKRQSVAFWCNPISGHATLYWYQQILGQGPKLLIQFQNNGVVDDSQLPKDRFSAERLKGVDSTLKIQPAKLEDSAVYLCASSLRRGRNQPQHFGDGTRLSIL.

This clone was picked up one time. The CDR3 loop reads CASRAGITEAFF. CDR3 coding DNA: TGTGCCAGCAGGGCAGGGATTACTGAAGCTTTCTTT. The chain has TRBV12-3 or TRBV12-4 and TRBJ1-1, with D perhaps TRBD1 (5 bases). The V end lost 6 bases, the J end lost 5 bases, and 10 bases lay between the germline ends. This CDR3 comprises 12 residues.

The chain has TRBV9 and TRBJ1-2, with 10 bases that match TRBD1. V trimming: 7 bases; J trimming: 5 bases; junction bases outside the gene matches: 2. CDR1 and CDR2 from the germline V gene are SGDLS and YYNGEE. This CDR3 comprises 12 residues. In DNA form, the CDR3 reads TGTGCCAGCTCGGACAGGGGGTATGGCTACACCTTC. This gives the protein CASSDRGYGYTF.

The chain carries TRBV11-2 and TRBJ1-6; D unresolved. V was pared by 7 bases and J by 0 bases, with 16 bases between. The CDR3 is 17 residues long. Per the germline V gene, CDR1 is SGHAT and CDR2 is FQNNGV. The CDR3 bases are TGTGCCAGCACCCTCGCGGAGGCTAGCTCCTATAATTCACCCCTCCACTTT. As protein: CASTLAEASSYNSPLHF.